A single sample gave rise to the 14 T cell receptor beta chains below, sequenced in a study of cytomegalovirus exposure and HLA in healthy donors. 60 Vbeta and 13 Jbeta primers were used in PCR. Clones were sequenced by immunoSEQ multiplex PCR, and TCRdb holds only the in-frame ones, with some missing. Seen here are 130,000 to 150,000 clones, 64% observed once, and the top ten hold around 3%. The sample taken for sequencing was PBMCs. The receptors originated from a woman in her twenties or thirties in good health and CMV-seropositive.

This chain uses TRBV5-1 with TRBJ2-3; D ambiguous. The CDR3 sequence is 15 residues long. CDR1 SGHRS and CDR2 YFSETQ come from the germline V gene. The V and J ends lost 0 bases and 6 bases respectively, with 14 bases between them. The CDR3 DNA follows: TGCGCCAGCAGCTTGGCGGTGAATATTGTTGATACGCAGTATTTT. Encoded protein: CASSLAVNIVDTQYF.

The table lists this clone with a count of one. The chain carries TRBV27 and TRBJ1-5; D perhaps matches TRBD1 (6 bases). Germline lookup yields CDR1 MNHEY and CDR2 SMNVEV (reference sequence). V was shortened by 3 bases and J by 7 bases, with 10 bases between the two germline ends. The length of the CDR3 is 13 residues. The CDR3 protein is CASSLDSAQPQHF. CDR3 in DNA: TGTGCCAGCAGTTTGGACAGCGCACAGCCCCAGCATTTT.

The genes are TRBV5-1 and TRBJ2-5; 8 bases line up with TRBD2. This CDR3 region has 13 residues. V lost 6 bases and J lost 2; bases outside the gene matches: 3. CDR1 and CDR2 from the germline V gene are SGHRS and YFSETQ. The CDR3 region has the DNA TGCGCCAGCACCCCGGGAGGGCAAGAGACCCAGTACTTC. Translation: CASTPGGQETQYF.

In its sample, this clone was seen a few times. The chain uses TRBV29-1 and TRBJ1-1; D may be TRBD1 (5 bases). The V gene lost 3 bases and the J gene lost 4 bases, with 12 bases spanning the gap. Germline V gene data show CDR1 as SQVTM and CDR2 as ANQGSEA. The CDR3 has 13 residues. CDR3 nucleotides: TGCAGCGTTGAGGGGGGGGTGGTCACTGAAGCTTTCTTT. Amino acid sequence: CSVEGGVVTEAFF.

CDR3 nucleotide sequence: TGTGCCAGCAGTTACGGCGAGCAGTTCTTC. Its protein is CASSYGEQFF. This sequence joins TRBV6-5 and TRBJ2-1; D remains unclear. CDR1 and CDR2 from the germline V gene are MNHEY and SVGAGI. The germline V and J ends were trimmed by 2 bases and 10 bases, with 3 bases remaining between them. This CDR3 comprises 10 residues.

This clone was picked up a small number of times. The chain carries TRBV5-1 and TRBJ2-7; a possible D gene is TRBD2 (7 bases). The V gene's germline CDR1 is SGHRS and CDR2 YFSETQ. This CDR3 comprises 13 residues. V lost 6 bases, J lost 4 bases, and 14 bases lay in between. CDR3 DNA sequence: TGCGCCAGCAAGGCGGGGGCCGGTTACGAGCAGTACTTC. The encoded protein is CASKAGAGYEQYF.

The chain uses TRBV10-3 and TRBJ2-3; D is unclear. There are 16 residues in the CDR3. The germline V gene has CDR1 ENHRY and CDR2 SYGVKD. Trimming removed 0 bases at V and 4 bases at J, with 14 bases between. As DNA, the CDR3 is TGTGCCATCAGTGAGTCGATTATCAGGTCGCCAGATACGCAGTATTTT. Translation: CAISESIIRSPDTQYF.

This chain uses TRBV28 with TRBJ1-1, with 7 bases aligning to TRBD1. Per germline, CDR1 MDHEN and CDR2 SYDVKM. CDR3 length equals 14 residues. After removal of 5 bases from V and 9 bases from J, the junction contained 12 bases not matched to a gene. The CDR3 sequence: CASSPPPQGLKAFF. As DNA, the CDR3 is TGTGCCAGCAGTCCTCCCCCACAGGGGTTGAAAGCTTTCTTT. The complete variable domain, with remaining parts taken from reference TRBV28 and TRBJ1-1, reads DVKVTQSSRYLVKRTGEKVFLECVQDMDHENMFWYRQDPGLGLRLIYFSYDVKMKEKGDIPEGYSVSREKKERFSLILESASTNQTSMYLCASSPPPQGLKAFFGQGTRLTVV.

The genes are TRBV5-3 and TRBJ1-2, with 8 bases fitting TRBD1. TRBV5-3 is filed as an ORF, its function uncertain. The V segment lost 5 bases and the J segment 4 bases; nucleotides outside the gene matches: 13. This CDR3 is built from 16 residues. In DNA, the CDR3 is TGTGCCAGAAGACGAAAACCGGACAGGGCGGGCTATGGCTACACCTTC. Amino acid sequence: CARRRKPDRAGYGYTF.

The rearrangement links TRBV7-8 to TRBJ2-7; 8 bases match TRBD1. The CDR3 contains 13 residues. V shed 3 bases, J shed 3 bases, and the junction held 1 base outside the gene matches. Per the germline V gene, CDR1 is SGHVS and CDR2 is FQNEAQ. The CDR3 DNA reads as TGTGCCAGCAGCTTGGGACAGGTCTACGAGCAGTACTTC. It codes for CASSLGQVYEQYF.

V and J are TRBV10-3 and TRBJ2-3; D possibly corresponds to TRBD1 (6 bases). The V end was cut by 6 bases, the J end by 2 bases, with 21 bases between. CDR1 ENHRY and CDR2 SYGVKD come from the germline V gene. This CDR3 contains 17 residues. The CDR3 sequence is CAIRPRSAGAFTDTQYF. The CDR3 DNA reads as TGTGCCATCAGGCCCCGATCGGCAGGGGCGTTCACAGATACGCAGTATTTT.

The rearrangement joins TRBV2 to TRBJ1-6; D may be TRBD1 (6 bases). Germline lookup yields CDR1 SNHLY and CDR2 FYNNEI. The CDR3 length is 14 residues. Trimming took off 7 bases at V and 7 bases at J, with 14 bases between the two ends. The CDR3 nucleotides read TGTGCCAGCATAGGGGGGGCCTCGAATTCACCCCTCCACTTT. As protein: CASIGGASNSPLHF.

The chain recombines TRBV5-6 with TRBJ2-1; D ambiguous. The CDR3 sequence is 15 residues long. Trimming removed 2 bases from V and 2 bases from J, with 11 bases in between. Per the germline V gene, CDR1 is SGHDT and CDR2 is YYEEEE. As DNA, the CDR3 is TGTGCCAGCAGCTTTAGGCAGGCACCCTACAATGAGCAGTTCTTC. Amino acids: CASSFRQAPYNEQFF.

The chain joins TRBV18 to TRBJ1-2, with 9 bases matching TRBD1. Germline-derived CDR1 and CDR2 are KGHSH and LQKENI. Trimming removed 2 bases from V and 3 bases from J; junction bases left unmatched: 4. The CDR3 covers 15 residues. The CDR3, as DNA: TGTGCCAGCTCACCAGGGACAGGGTTGGACTATGGCTACACCTTC. This codes for CASSPGTGLDYGYTF.